The rows below give T cell receptor beta chains drawn from one sample of a study of cytomegalovirus exposure and HLA in healthy donors. Some clones are missing from TCRdb's copy, which holds only in-frame ones; the method was immunoSEQ multiplex PCR. The sample lists about 150,000 clones; approximately 83% were seen once. What was sequenced was PBMCs. These receptor sequences come from a male donor in good health and CMV-seronegative. Each CDR3 is given with its conserved first and last residue. The order of the fields is V gene, D gene, clone size, J gene, CDR3 DNA, CDR3 protein. A D gene is named only where the DNA matches it firmly. Clone size is given for some rows only: seen once, a few or many times, or a class if the clone is expanded.

>TRBV28|.|few|TRBJ2-1
TGTGCCAGCAGTCCGATGGGGGGGGCGATGGACAATGAGCAGTTCTTC
CASSPMGGAMDNEQFF
>TRBV30|.|.|TRBJ2-7
TGTGCCTGGAGTAGACAGAACTACGAGCAGTACTTC
CAWSRQNYEQYF
>TRBV15|.|once|TRBJ1-1
TGTGCCACCAGCAGATCCGGGACATTGAACACTGAAGCTTTCTTT
CATSRSGTLNTEAFF
>TRBV28|.|.|TRBJ2-2
TGTGCCAGCAGAGGGGACTCGAACACCGGGGAGCTGTTTTTT
CASRGDSNTGELFF
>TRBV28|TRBD1|.|TRBJ1-5
TGTGCCAGCAGTCGACAGGGTTTCATGGAGCCCCAGCATTTT
CASSRQGFMEPQHF
>TRBV7-9|.|.|TRBJ2-7
TGTGCCAGCAGCCGTACCGTGCCCCCCTCCTACGAGCAGTACTTC
CASSRTVPPSYEQYF
>TRBV28|TRBD1|.|TRBJ1-1
TGTGCCAGCAGTCCCCGGACAGGGAGGAAGAACACTGAAGCTTTCTTT
CASSPRTGRKNTEAFF
>TRBV19|.|few|TRBJ1-5
TGTGCCAGTAGTACAAGCCTATATCAGCCCCAGCATTTT
CASSTSLYQPQHF
>TRBV5-1|TRBD2|.|TRBJ2-5
TGCGCCAGCAGTTTCGGGGGGACTTTAGCGGGGGTGACTCAAGAGACCCAGTACTTC
CASSFGGTLAGVTQETQYF
>TRBV7-2|.|.|TRBJ2-7
TGTGCCAGCAGCTTAGTCCAGGGTATGGGGGAGCAGTACTTC
CASSLVQGMGEQYF
>TRBV19|.|.|TRBJ2-2
TGTGCCAGTAGTTTAACAGGGTGGGGAAACACCGGGGAGCTGTTTTTT
CASSLTGWGNTGELFF
>TRBV5-4|TRBD2|few|TRBJ2-7
TGTGCCAGCAGCTTGGAATCTAGCGGGAGTTACGAGCAGTACTTC
CASSLESSGSYEQYF
>TRBV6-1|TRBD1|few|TRBJ2-7
TGTGCCAGCAGTGGGACAGGGGGTACCTACGAGCAGTACTTC
CASSGTGGTYEQYF
>TRBV9|TRBD2|.|TRBJ2-5
TGTGCCAGCAGCGCCGGGGGACTAGCGGGGTCTCAAGAGACCCAGTACTTC
CASSAGGLAGSQETQYF
>TRBV28|.|.|TRBJ2-1
TGTGCCAGCCGCCCTGGGGCAGCCAATGAGCAGTTCTTC
CASRPGAANEQFF
>TRBV6-6|.|few|TRBJ2-7
TGTGCCAGCAGTCCCTACTACGAGCAGTACTTC
CASSPYYEQYF
>TRBV13|.|.|TRBJ2-7
TGTGCCAGCAGCCTTGGGGCCTCCTACGAGCAGTACTTC
CASSLGASYEQYF
>TRBV5-1|.|.|TRBJ1-4
TGCGCCAGCAGCGGGGACATGGGCGATGAAAAACTGTTTTTT
CASSGDMGDEKLFF
>TRBV4-1|.|.|TRBJ2-3
TGCGCCAGCAGCCAAAACAGTCTCACAGATACGCAGTATTTT
CASSQNSLTDTQYF
>TRBV27|.|.|TRBJ1-3
TGTGCCAGCAGTCCTCTAGCAGTGAGCTCTGGAAACACCATATATTTT
CASSPLAVSSGNTIYF
>TRBV5-1|.|.|TRBJ2-5
TGCGCCAGCAGCTTGGAGGGAGCAGAGACCCAGTACTTC
CASSLEGAETQYF
>TRBV11-2|TRBD1|.|TRBJ2-7
TGTGCCAGCAGCTTCCTAAAGGGGACAGGGGGTTTCTACGAGCAGTACTTC
CASSFLKGTGGFYEQYF
>TRBV7-9|.|.|TRBJ2-7
TGTGCCAGCAGCTTATCCCGGAGCTCCTACGAGCAGTACTTC
CASSLSRSSYEQYF
>TRBV6-6|TRBD2|once|TRBJ2-3
TGTGCCAGCAGTTACATGGGACTAGCGGGAAAAGATACGCAGTATTTT
CASSYMGLAGKDTQYF
>TRBV11-1|.|.|TRBJ2-7
TGTGCCAGCAGCTTACTGGTCGAGGGCCGCTCCTACGAGCAGTACTTC
CASSLLVEGRSYEQYF
>TRBV5-1|TRBD1|once|TRBJ1-1
TGCGCCAGCAGCTTGGGGACAGGGAGTCCCACTGAAGCTTTCTTT
CASSLGTGSPTEAFF
>TRBV29-1|.|once|TRBJ2-1
TGCAGCGTCCAAGCGGACTCCCGAGATGAGCAGTTCTTC
CSVQADSRDEQFF
>TRBV7-6|TRBD2|.|TRBJ2-3
TGTGCCAGCAGCCCCACTCCAACCTCTAGCTTAGCGGGGAGCACAGATACGCAGTATTTT
CASSPTPTSSLAGSTDTQYF
>TRBV7-2|TRBD1|few|TRBJ2-7
TGTGCCAGCAGCTTCTACAGGGGTACCTACGAGCAGTACTTC
CASSFYRGTYEQYF
>TRBV4-1|.|few|TRBJ1-3
TGCGCCAGCAGCCAAGGTCGGGACACTAGCTCTGGAAACACCATATATTTT
CASSQGRDTSSGNTIYF
>TRBV28|.|.|TRBJ2-5
TGTGCCAGCAGGCCGTGGGCCGGATCGTACCAAGAGACCCAGTACTTC
CASRPWAGSYQETQYF
>TRBV9|TRBD1|.|TRBJ2-7
TGTGCCAGCAGCGTAGGGGCAGGGGGTCATGGGGGAGAGCAGTACTTC
CASSVGAGGHGGEQYF
>TRBV9|.|once|TRBJ2-7
TGTGCCAGCAGCGTAGACCCCGGTTCGTCATACGAGCAGTACTTC
CASSVDPGSSYEQYF
>TRBV28|TRBD1|.|TRBJ2-1
TGTGCCAGCAGTAATAGGGCCGGGACAGGGTTGGGCAATGAGCAGTTCTTC
CASSNRAGTGLGNEQFF
>TRBV7-2|TRBD2|.|TRBJ2-2
TGTGCCAGCAGCCGGGTTTGGGCGGGAGGGTATAGCGGGGAGCTGTTTTTT
CASSRVWAGGYSGELFF
>TRBV2|TRBD2|.|TRBJ2-5
TGTGCCAGCAGTCCTCGGACTAGCGGGGGGACCCAGTACTTC
CASSPRTSGGTQYF
>TRBV18|.|.|TRBJ2-1
TGTGCCAGCTCACCACAGAGGAATGAGCAGTTCTTC
CASSPQRNEQFF
>TRBV2|.|.|TRBJ1-5
TGTGCCAGCAGTGTCTCAGGGAACAGCAATCAGCCCCAGCATTTT
CASSVSGNSNQPQHF
>TRBV21-1|.|few|TRBJ2-7
TGTGCCAGCTCCATAGGACTAGCGGTACACTACGAGCAGTACTTC
CASSIGLAVHYEQYF